This TCR beta chain was captured in a study of a mutant IDH1 vaccine in newly diagnosed glioma. Study-wide points: Pseudoprogression appeared independent of alterations in top peripheral clonotypes.

About this clone itself: Its antigen is undetermined.

Only in-frame clones appear in the TCRdb table, and some are missing; sequencing was by immunoSEQ multiplex PCR. This table has over 50,000 clones, 75% to 90% appearing once. This sample's time point: week 5, during vaccination. Each vaccine dose was 300 ug of mutant IDH1 20-mer peptide, with topical imiquimod. Trimming cost V 7 bases and J 0 bases, with 14 bases left between them. The CDR3 totals 15 residues. Per the germline V gene, CDR1 is SNHLY and CDR2 is FYNNEI. This chain uses TRBV2 with TRBJ2-3, with a possible D match to TRBD2 (5 bases). This clonotype originated in a woman aged 40 to 49 with glioma. This specimen was PBMCs, taken from a glioma patient whose treatment included an IDH1 peptide vaccine. The CDR3 DNA reads as TGTGCCAGCAAAAGGGCGGGCCCTAGCACAGATACGCAGTATTTT. This sequence encodes CASKRAGPSTDTQYF.